This is a list of T cell receptor beta chains from one sample in a study of OX40 agonist ivuxolimab in advanced cancers. Here immunoSEQ multiplex PCR was the method, and the copy in TCRdb shows in-frame clones only, minus some. The data contain about 56,000 clones, more than 80% of them singletons. The material was CD4+ or CD8+ T cells sorted from blood, obtained in a trial of the OX40 agonist ivuxolimab. The receptors were gathered from an adult with an advanced solid tumor such as melanoma, head and neck, liver or kidney cancer. The CDR3 runs from the conserved cysteine through the conserved F or W. D genes are given only for firm matches. Rows give clone size only sometimes, using once, few, many, or a class for an expanded clone.

d_call | cdr3_length | j_call | clone_size | v_call | cdr3_nt | cdr3_aa
. | 13 | TRBJ2-3 | . | TRBV19 | TGTGCCAGTAGTTCGGGGCGAGAGGGTACGCAGTATTTT | CASSSGREGTQYF
TRBD2 | 17 | TRBJ2-7 | few | TRBV13 | TGTGCCAGCAGCTCGACAAGGACTAGCGGGAACCCCGGCGAGCAGTACTTC | CASSSTRTSGNPGEQYF
TRBD1 | 19 | TRBJ2-1 | . | TRBV7-2 | TGTGCCAGCAGCTTATACCCTCCGGGACAGGAGGGACCGGGCAATGAGCAGTTCTTC | CASSLYPPGQEGPGNEQFF
. | 13 | TRBJ1-5 | . | TRBV15 | TGTGCCACCAGCAGAGATATCGTTCAGCCCCAGCATTTT | CATSRDIVQPQHF
. | 15 | TRBJ2-3 | . | TRBV7-2 | TGTGCCAGCAGCCCGGGGGGCGGAGTGAGGGGTACGCAGTATTTT | CASSPGGGVRGTQYF
. | 15 | TRBJ1-1 | . | TRBV15 | TGTGCCACCAGCAGAGTTAGGGCGGGGGGCACTGAAGCTTTCTTT | CATSRVRAGGTEAFF
TRBD2 | 15 | TRBJ2-1 | few | TRBV6-4 | TGTGCCAGCAGTGTTGGGCTAGCGGGCCGGGATGAGCAGTTCTTC | CASSVGLAGRDEQFF
. | 16 | TRBJ1-3 | . | TRBV5-1 | TGCGCCAGCAGCCCGGGGGGGGGTTTCTCTGGAAACACCATATATTTT | CASSPGGGFSGNTIYF
TRBD1 | 13 | TRBJ2-7 | once | TRBV18 | TGTGCCAGCTCATGGACAGGGGACTACGAGCAGTACTTC | CASSWTGDYEQYF
TRBD1 | 14 | TRBJ1-4 | . | TRBV28 | TGTGCCAGCAGTTTGAAGGGGGCGAGTGAAAAACTGTTTTTT | CASSLKGASEKLFF
. | 14 | TRBJ2-7 | . | TRBV28 | TGTGCCAGCAGTGCCTTGTGGGGAACCTACGAGCAGTACTTC | CASSALWGTYEQYF
TRBD1 | 16 | TRBJ1-5 | few | TRBV4-1 | TGCGCCAGCAGCCAAGTCGGGACAGGGGAACATCAGCCCCAGCATTTT | CASSQVGTGEHQPQHF
. | 16 | TRBJ2-1 | . | TRBV11-2 | TGTGCCAGCAGCCCCCTCCACGGACAGACCTACAATGAGCAGTTCTTC | CASSPLHGQTYNEQFF
. | 16 | TRBJ2-6 | . | TRBV9 | TGTGCCAGCAGCGTAGGGCTGTTCTCTGGGGCCAACGTCCTGACTTTC | CASSVGLFSGANVLTF
. | 13 | TRBJ2-1 | . | TRBV10-3 | TGTGCCATCAGCGGAGGGTCCTACAATGAGCAGTTCTTC | CAISGGSYNEQFF
. | 16 | TRBJ1-4 | . | TRBV2 | TGTGCCAGCAGTGGTGAGAGATATGCAACTAATGAAAAACTGTTTTTT | CASSGERYATNEKLFF
TRBD1 | 15 | TRBJ2-1 | . | TRBV2 | TGTGCCAGCAGAGGACAGGGCCGCTCCTACAATGAGCAGTTCTTC | CASRGQGRSYNEQFF
TRBD1 | 14 | TRBJ2-7 | . | TRBV9 | TGTGCCAGCAGCGTAGTTTCAGGGGGCGGCGAGCAGTACTTC | CASSVVSGGGEQYF
. | 14 | TRBJ2-2 | . | TRBV14 | TGTGCCAGCAGGATTTTTCGTGACACCGGGGAGCTGTTTTTT | CASRIFRDTGELFF
TRBD2 | 16 | TRBJ2-3 | . | TRBV5-4 | TGTGCCAGCAGCCCTCGGGCTCTAGCGGGTGCAGATACGCAGTATTTT | CASSPRALAGADTQYF
TRBD1 | 13 | TRBJ2-7 | . | TRBV5-1 | TGCGCCAGCAGGCAAACAGGGGCTAACGAGCAGTACTTC | CASRQTGANEQYF
TRBD1 | 17 | TRBJ2-2 | . | TRBV18 | TGTGCCAGCTCACCCCCGAGACAGGGAAGGGACACCGGGGAGCTGTTTTTT | CASSPPRQGRDTGELFF
TRBD1 | 16 | TRBJ1-4 | . | TRBV28 | TGTGCCAGCAACTTTGAACGGGACAGTCCCTATGAAAAACTGTTTTTT | CASNFERDSPYEKLFF
. | 13 | TRBJ2-7 | . | TRBV2 | TGTGCCAGCAGTGTCGCGCAGCACTACGAGCAGTACTTC | CASSVAQHYEQYF
. | 17 | TRBJ2-1 | . | TRBV5-1 | TGCGCCAGCAGCCCTGGCAGGGGAAATAGTAGAGGGAATGAGCAGTTCTTC | CASSPGRGNSRGNEQFF
. | 12 | TRBJ1-2 | . | TRBV7-8 | TGTGCCAGCAGCCCGTCTAACTATGGCTACACCTTC | CASSPSNYGYTF
. | 14 | TRBJ1-1 | few | TRBV21-1 | TGTGCCAGCAGCGCCCCAGGGAGCCCCGTTGAAGCTTTCTTT | CASSAPGSPVEAFF
. | 16 | TRBJ1-3 | . | TRBV5-1 | TGCGCCAGCAGCCTGACTGGGGGGGCGCAAGGAAACACCATATATTTT | CASSLTGGAQGNTIYF
. | 16 | TRBJ2-1 | . | TRBV2 | TGTGCCAGCAGGCCCCGAACTGGCGGGAACGGGGATGAGCAGTTCTTC | CASRPRTGGNGDEQFF
TRBD1 | 13 | TRBJ2-7 | . | TRBV6-6 | TGTGCCAGCAGATACAACAGGGGGGACGAGCAGTACTTC | CASRYNRGDEQYF
TRBD1 | 16 | TRBJ2-7 | . | TRBV27 | TGTGCCAGCAGTTTATCGCGAACAGGGGGACTTTCCGAGCAGTACTTC | CASSLSRTGGLSEQYF
TRBD2 | 16 | TRBJ2-1 | . | TRBV7-2 | TGTGCCAGCAGCTTAGTGGGGACTAGCGGGATTGGTGAGCAGTTCTTC | CASSLVGTSGIGEQFF
TRBD1 | 15 | TRBJ1-2 | . | TRBV6-5 | TGTGCCAGCAGTAAGGGACAGCCGCTCGTCTATGGCTACACCTTC | CASSKGQPLVYGYTF
. | 12 | TRBJ1-3 | . | TRBV7-9 | TGTGCCAGCAGCTTCGGGGGAAACACCATATATTTT | CASSFGGNTIYF
. | 13 | TRBJ1-1 | . | TRBV10-3 | TGTGCCATCAGCCAAGTCCCCGACACTGAAGCTTTCTTT | CAISQVPDTEAFF